This is a list of T cell receptor beta chains from one sample in a study of blood T cell repertoires in COVID-19. This table comes from immunoSEQ multiplex PCR, and its TCRdb copy is limited to in-frame clones, with some not included. This sample has about 250,000 clones, with 85% found just once. What was sequenced was PBMCs or T cells enriched from blood (not recorded which). The receptor set was obtained from a woman aged 45-65 years with acute COVID-19. The CDR3 runs from the conserved cysteine through the conserved F or W. D genes are given only for firm matches. Where a row states a size, it is once, few, many or the class of an expanded clone; other rows omit it.

.,.,TRBV18,12,TRBJ2-7,CASSRYEDEQYF,TGTGCCAGCTCCCGCTACGAGGACGAGCAGTACTTC
.,.,TRBV19,13,TRBJ1-5,CASNRDSNQPQHF,TGTGCCAGCAACAGAGATAGCAATCAGCCCCAGCATTTT
TRBD2,.,TRBV12-5,17,TRBJ2-1,CASGLGQGLAGVNEQFF,TGTGCTAGTGGTTTGGGCCAGGGACTAGCGGGGGTTAATGAGCAGTTCTTC
TRBD1,.,TRBV2,15,TRBJ1-6,CASSDRRDSNSPLHF,TGTGCCAGCAGTGACCGCCGGGACAGTAATTCACCCCTCCACTTT
.,.,TRBV7-2,14,TRBJ2-7,CASSLDSGIYEQYF,TGTGCCAGCAGCTTAGATTCGGGTATCTACGAGCAGTACTTC
.,.,TRBV30,12,TRBJ2-7,CAWSVSLYEQYF,TGTGCCTGGAGTGTAAGCCTCTACGAGCAGTACTTC
.,.,TRBV4-1,15,TRBJ1-2,CASSRDSGAQYGYTF,TGCGCCAGCAGCCGAGACTCGGGAGCGCAATATGGCTACACCTTC
.,.,TRBV30,11,TRBJ1-3,CAWSSQNTIYF,TGTGCCTGGAGTTCCCAAAACACCATATATTTT
.,.,TRBV4-3,14,TRBJ1-2,CASSHPGQTYGYTF,TGCGCCAGCAGCCACCCCGGACAGACTTATGGCTACACCTTC
.,.,TRBV24-1,14,TRBJ2-3,CATSEAGGTDTQYF,TGTGCCACCAGTGAAGCCGGGGGCACAGATACGCAGTATTTT
TRBD1,.,TRBV7-2,13,TRBJ1-2,CASSSTGFDGYTF,TGTGCCAGCAGCTCGACAGGGTTCGATGGCTACACCTTC
.,.,TRBV4-3,18,TRBJ2-7,CASSQGGWGDPISYEQYF,TGCGCCAGCAGCCAAGGAGGGTGGGGGGACCCTATTTCCTACGAGCAGTACTTC
.,.,TRBV6-2/TRBV6-3,16,TRBJ1-5,CASSYSPRGYDQPQHF,TGTGCCAGCAGTTACTCTCCCAGGGGTTATGATCAGCCCCAGCATTTT
.,many,TRBV6-5,11,TRBJ1-1,CASLTDTEAFF,TGTGCCAGCTTGACTGACACTGAAGCTTTCTTT
.,once,TRBV29-1,13,TRBJ1-2,CSVERTENYGYTF,TGCAGCGTTGAAAGGACAGAGAACTATGGCTACACCTTC
TRBD1,.,TRBV10-2,13,TRBJ1-2,CASSAGTGDGYTF,TGCGCCAGCAGTGCCGGGACAGGGGATGGCTACACCTTC
TRBD1,.,TRBV5-1,14,TRBJ1-2,CASSSGTGGLGYTF,TGCGCCAGCAGCTCCGGGACAGGGGGCCTTGGCTACACCTTC
TRBD2,.,TRBV18,16,TRBJ2-5,CASSPLAGGPKETQYF,TGTGCCAGCTCACCCTTAGCGGGGGGCCCCAAAGAGACCCAGTACTTC
TRBD1,once,TRBV3-1/TRBV3-2,16,TRBJ2-7,CASSQDWDRDSYEQYF,TGTGCCAGCAGCCAAGATTGGGACAGGGACTCCTACGAGCAGTACTTC
TRBD1,.,TRBV7-9,15,TRBJ1-1,CASSPDRGPYTEAFF,TGTGCCAGCAGCCCGGACAGGGGGCCGTACACTGAAGCTTTCTTT
TRBD2,.,TRBV7-9,19,TRBJ2-7,CASSLSLAGAWREQYEQYF,TGTGCCAGCAGCTTAAGCCTAGCGGGGGCCTGGAGGGAACAATACGAGCAGTACTTC
.,.,TRBV12-3/TRBV12-4,13,TRBJ1-3,CALQASSGNTIYF,TGTGCCCTTCAGGCAAGCTCTGGAAACACCATATATTTT
TRBD1,.,TRBV9,14,TRBJ1-6,CASSDAGGYSPLHF,TGTGCCAGCAGCGATGCAGGGGGCTATTCACCCCTCCACTTT
.,few,TRBV9,15,TRBJ2-3,CASSVEQGRADTQYF,TGTGCCAGCAGCGTAGAGCAGGGCCGGGCAGATACGCAGTATTTT
TRBD2,.,TRBV7-9,16,TRBJ2-1,CASSLGLAGGNDEQFF,TGTGCCAGCAGCTTGGGACTAGCGGGGGGGAACGATGAGCAGTTCTTC
TRBD2,.,TRBV6-4,14,TRBJ2-1,CASSILAGVGEQFF,TGTGCCAGCAGTATCCTAGCGGGGGTTGGTGAGCAGTTCTTC
TRBD2,.,TRBV9,16,TRBJ2-1,CASSSRLAGPYNEQFF,TGTGCCAGCAGCTCCCGACTAGCGGGGCCCTACAATGAGCAGTTCTTC
TRBD2,.,TRBV23-1,13,TRBJ2-1,CADPGLARVEQFF,TGCGCCGACCCCGGACTAGCAAGGGTTGAGCAGTTCTTC
.,.,TRBV6-6,13,TRBJ1-1,CASNVKGVGEAFF,TGTGCCAGCAATGTTAAGGGGGTGGGTGAAGCTTTCTTT
.,few,TRBV4-1,14,TRBJ1-2,CASSPQRGDYGYTF,TGCGCCAGCAGCCCCCAACGGGGGGACTATGGCTACACCTTC
.,few,TRBV7-8,16,TRBJ2-2,CASSPGGLANTGELFF,TGTGCCAGCAGCCCCGGTGGACTGGCGAACACCGGGGAGCTGTTTTTT
.,once,TRBV7-2,16,TRBJ2-1,CASSYPRGGIDNEQFF,TGTGCCAGCAGCTACCCCCGTGGGGGGATCGACAATGAGCAGTTCTTC
.,.,TRBV7-2,14,TRBJ1-3,CASSPSRGGNTIYF,TGTGCCAGCAGCCCAAGCAGGGGTGGAAACACCATATATTTT
.,.,TRBV19,12,TRBJ1-6,CASSHLVSPLHF,TGTGCCAGTAGCCACTTGGTTTCACCCCTCCACTTT
.,few,TRBV7-9,13,TRBJ1-1,CASSLKTNTEAFF,TGTGCCAGCAGCTTAAAGACTAACACTGAAGCTTTCTTT
.,.,TRBV15,16,TRBJ1-1,CATSRDPGRVNTEAFF,TGTGCCACCAGCAGAGATCCTGGCAGGGTGAACACTGAAGCTTTCTTT
.,.,TRBV4-3,16,TRBJ1-4,CASSQDNGGIGEKLFF,TGCGCCAGCAGCCAAGATAACGGAGGGATTGGGGAAAAACTGTTTTTT
TRBD1,.,TRBV14,15,TRBJ1-1,CASSQVWTGGTEAFF,TGTGCCAGCAGCCAAGTTTGGACAGGGGGCACTGAAGCTTTCTTT
TRBD1,.,TRBV28,15,TRBJ1-2,CASSPPDRGNYGYTF,TGTGCCAGCAGTCCTCCGGACAGGGGGAACTATGGCTACACCTTC
TRBD1,.,TRBV4-1,16,TRBJ1-4,CASSQDRGQANEKLFF,TGCGCCAGCAGCCAAGATAGGGGACAGGCTAATGAAAAACTGTTTTTT
TRBD1,few,TRBV30,17,TRBJ1-2,CAWRRILGQGSSDGYTF,TGTGCCTGGAGACGGATTTTGGGACAGGGGTCTTCCGATGGCTACACCTTC
.,.,TRBV14,15,TRBJ1-6,CASSRGGQAVLPLHF,TGTGCCAGCAGCCGCGGCGGGCAGGCCGTCTTGCCCCTCCACTTT
.,.,TRBV30,15,TRBJ2-5,CAWRMGPQGRETQYF,TGTGCCTGGAGGATGGGGCCCCAAGGACGAGAGACCCAGTACTTC
.,.,TRBV3-1/TRBV3-2,14,TRBJ1-2,CASSSGQVNYGYTF,TGTGCCAGCAGCTCGGGACAAGTAAACTATGGCTACACCTTC
TRBD1,.,TRBV9,13,TRBJ1-5,CASSPGQGWPQHF,TGTGCCAGCAGCCCGGGACAGGGATGGCCCCAGCATTTT
.,few,TRBV19,13,TRBJ2-1,CASSIMVADEQFF,TGTGCCAGTAGTATAATGGTGGCGGATGAGCAGTTCTTC